The 24 T cell receptor beta chains reported below all come from one sample, sequenced in a study of shared clonotypes between healthy human individuals (dated by TCRdb to 2018 to 2021). The library was built by means of the immunoSEQ multiplex PCR assay. TCRdb re-hosts the immuneACCESS table, in-frame sequences only. Its copies lack some clones; in the studies checked, an unresolved V gene accounts for under half of them, and the cause for the rest is not known. The sample table lists 300,000 to 350,000 clones, less than 85% of them with a count of one. 10% of the sample rests with the top ten. The source material was memory CD4+ T cells sorted from blood. The cell subset or site label, as the study defines it: CD45RA-negative fraction. These receptors were collected from a man under 40 in good health.

This clone was observed a single time. The chain is built from TRBV5-5 and TRBJ2-7; perhaps TRBD1 as D (5 bases). The V end lost 0 bases, the J end lost 3 bases, and 13 bases lay between the germline ends. The V gene's germline CDR1 is SGHKS and CDR2 YYEKEE (reference sequence). The CDR3 consists of 15 residues. CDR3 sequence: CASSLDLGRVYEQYF. The DNA of the CDR3 is TGTGCCAGCAGCTTGGATTTAGGCAGGGTCTACGAGCAGTACTTC.

As concerns this clone: The identical CDR3 is also encoded by other nucleotide sequences in the sample. The chain combines TRBV5-1 with TRBJ2-5; D ambiguous. CDR3 length: 14 amino acids. The V end was cut by 0 bases, the J end by 3 bases, with 9 bases between. CDR1 and CDR2 from the germline V gene are SGHRS and YFSETQ. The CDR3 coding sequence is TGCGCCAGCAGCTTGGGCACAGCTGAAGAGACCCAGTACTTC. Amino acids: CASSLGTAEETQYF.

The chain is built from TRBV29-1 and TRBJ2-3; 7 nucleotides line up with TRBD1. J lost 6 bases, V lost 0 bases, and 9 bases had no gene match. CDR3 length: 15 amino acids. The germline V gene has CDR1 SQVTM and CDR2 ANQGSEA. This chain's CDR3 is CSVEDFSGGTDTQYF. CDR3 coding DNA: TGCAGCGTTGAAGATTTTTCAGGGGGAACGGATACGCAGTATTTT.

The chain recombines TRBV10-3 with TRBJ1-1; a possible D gene is TRBD1 (6 bases). V lost 10 bases and J 0 bases, leaving 21 bases between the germline ends. In germline, CDR1 is ENHRY, CDR2 SYGVKD. CDR3 length: 16 residues. CDR3 bases: TGTGCCACCGTTAACTCGATTGGGGGCGTGAACACTGAAGCTTTCTTT. Translation: CATVNSIGGVNTEAFF.

This clone was detected only a few times. The V call is TRBV7-8, the J call TRBJ2-1; TRBD1 aligns across 7 bases. Germline assignment: CDR1 SGHVS and CDR2 FQNEAQ. V lost 5 bases, J lost 9 bases, and 13 bases stayed unmatched. The CDR3 covers 15 residues. In nucleotides, the CDR3 is TGTGCCAGCAGCCTAGGGGGCTCGGGCGACACTGAGCAGTTCTTC. Translation: CASSLGGSGDTEQFF.

A remark on this clone: Germline is not matched at one junction end, which may reflect a read error. This chain uses TRBV28 with TRBJ1-2, with D uncertain. The CDR3 extends over 15 amino acids. Germline CDR1 MDHEN, CDR2 SYDVKM. In DNA form, the CDR3 reads TGTGCCAGCAGTTTATTTAGGCGCAGGCCAGACGATGCCCACTTC. As protein: CASSLFRRRPDDAHF.

The table lists this clone with a few counts. The chain uses TRBV7-9 and TRBJ2-1; 7 nucleotides agree with TRBD1. Germline CDR1 reads SEHNR; CDR2 reads FQNEAQ (reference sequence). The CDR3 has 15 amino acids. J gave up 4 bases and V 0 bases, and 3 bases lay outside the gene matches. The CDR3 coding sequence is TGTGCCAGCAGCTTAGCGACAGGGACATACAATGAGCAGTTCTTC. Protein: CASSLATGTYNEQFF.

The chain carries TRBV12-5 and TRBJ1-5, with D possibly matching TRBD1 (5 bases). The germline V gene encodes CDR1 LGHNT and CDR2 FRNRAP. Trimming cost V 1 base and J 1 base, with 23 bases left between them. There are 20 residues in the CDR3. The CDR3 sequence is CASGLGKHSGRGVSNQPQHF. The CDR3 DNA sequence: TGTGCTAGTGGTTTGGGGAAACATTCTGGGCGAGGGGTGAGCAATCAGCCCCAGCATTTT.

V gene TRBV15 combines with J gene TRBJ2-6; tentative D call: TRBD2 (5 bases). V was clipped by 1 base and J by 2 bases, with 6 bases between them. The CDR3 has 15 amino acids. Germline V CDR1 and CDR2: LNHNV, YYDKDF (reference sequence). CDR3 loop: CATSRVGTGANVLTF. In DNA form, the CDR3 reads TGTGCCACCAGCAGAGTCGGGACTGGGGCCAACGTCCTGACTTTC.

The chain links TRBV19 to TRBJ2-3; D possibly corresponds to TRBD2 (6 bases). The CDR3 sequence is 14 residues long. CDR1 and CDR2 from the germline V gene are LNHDA and SQIVND (reference sequence). Deletions cut 1 base from V and 10 bases from J, with 15 bases between. The CDR3 region has the DNA TGTGCCAGTAGTATAGCGGGGGACCCCAGGGCGCAGTATTTT. Amino acid sequence: CASSIAGDPRAQYF.

This clone turned up a few times. The rearrangement joins TRBV28 to TRBJ2-1; 10 bases agree with TRBD2. J lost 9 bases, V lost 8 bases, and 10 bases had no gene match. Germline CDR1 is MDHEN and CDR2 is SYDVKM. The CDR3 covers 14 residues. The CDR3 reads CASGQLAGKGEQFF. The CDR3 nucleotides read TGTGCCAGCGGCCAACTAGCGGGAAAGGGTGAGCAGTTCTTC.

V is TRBV30 and J is TRBJ2-4, with TRBD1 matching over 7 bases. The CDR3 extends over 14 amino acids. Germline assignment: CDR1 GTSNPN and CDR2 SVGIG (reference sequence). The V gene end was trimmed by 2 bases and the J gene end by 7 bases; junction bases not matched to a gene: 8. The CDR3 region has the DNA TGTGCCTGGAGTCCAAAGGGACAGAATAACATTCAGTACTTC. This codes for CAWSPKGQNNIQYF.

CDR3 sequence (DNA): TGTGCCAGCTGGAAGGAGTACAATGAGCAGTTCTTC. Amino acid sequence: CASWKEYNEQFF. The chain carries TRBV27 and TRBJ2-1; no reliable D call. The V gene's germline CDR1 is MNHEY and CDR2 SMNVEV (reference sequence). This CDR3 contains 12 residues. Trimming removed 8 bases at V and 4 bases at J, with 9 bases between.

V usage is TRBV28 and J usage is TRBJ1-1, with 9 bases matching TRBD1. CDR1 is MDHEN and CDR2 is SYDVKM in the germline V gene. V shed 6 bases, J shed 0 bases, and the junction held 8 bases outside the gene matches. The length of the CDR3 is 16 residues. CDR3 sequence reads: CASRSRDRALNTEAFF. In nucleotides, the CDR3 is TGTGCCAGCAGGAGCCGGGACAGGGCCCTGAACACTGAAGCTTTCTTT.

This sequence joins TRBV28 and TRBJ1-5; D remains unclear. V lost 6 bases to trimming and J lost 7 bases, with 13 bases between them. The V gene's germline CDR1 is MDHEN and CDR2 SYDVKM. CDR3 size: 13 residues. CDR3 in amino acids: CASRASGDQPQHF. CDR3 nucleotide sequence: TGTGCCAGCAGAGCATCAGGAGACCAGCCCCAGCATTTT. Filled out from reference TRBV28 and TRBJ1-5, the complete variable domain reads DVKVTQSSRYLVKRTGEKVFLECVQDMDHENMFWYRQDPGLGLRLIYFSYDVKMKEKGDIPEGYSVSREKKERFSLILESASTNQTSMYLCASRASGDQPQHFGDGTRLSIL.

The V call is TRBV2, the J call TRBJ2-7, with 10 positions matching TRBD2. CDR3 length: 15 amino acids. Trimming removed 9 bases from V and 7 bases from J; junction bases left unmatched: 15. CDR1 and CDR2 (germline): SNHLY, FYNNEI. Written as DNA, the CDR3 is TGTGCCAGAGGGATGACTAGCGGGCCCTTGGGAGAGCAGTACTTC. It yields the protein CARGMTSGPLGEQYF.

The rearrangement joins TRBV29-1 to TRBJ2-2; 12 nucleotides line up with TRBD2. The germline gives CDR1 SQVTM, CDR2 ANQGSEA. The trim removed 7 bases at V and 5 bases at J, leaving 5 bases unmatched. The CDR3 is 14 amino acids. The DNA for the CDR3 is TGCAGCGCCCTGACTAGCGGGAGTACCGGGGAGCTGTTTTTT. Protein sequence: CSALTSGSTGELFF.

CDR3 residues: CASSSRTSAEQFF. CDR3 nucleotide sequence: TGTGCCAGCAGCTCGCGGACTAGCGCTGAGCAGTTCTTC. The chain joins TRBV9 to TRBJ2-1; 9 bases are a match to TRBD2. The CDR3 has 13 residues. Germline V gives CDR1 SGDLS, CDR2 YYNGEE. With 4 bases clipped from V and 9 bases from J, the junction kept 5 bases outside the gene matches.

The chain uses TRBV20-1 and TRBJ1-1, with D uncertain. CDR1 and CDR2 from the germline V gene are DFQATT and SNEGSKA (reference sequence). The CDR3 is made up of 10 amino acids. Between the trimmed V and J ends, which lost 2 bases and 12 bases, there was a span of 10 bases. In DNA, the CDR3 is TGCAGTGCTAGAAATTCTGGAACTTTCTTT. Its translation: CSARNSGTFF.

J is TRBJ1-2 and V is TRBV7-6; D might be TRBD1 (5 bases). This CDR3 is built from 13 residues. Germline CDR1 is SGHVS and CDR2 is FNYEAQ. Trimming left V 2 bases short and J 4 bases short, with 8 bases between. CDR3 in amino acids: CASSLNQGYGYTF. The CDR3 DNA follows: TGTGCCAGCAGCTTAAACCAGGGCTATGGCTACACCTTC.

V usage is TRBV6-6 and J usage is TRBJ1-5; possibly TRBD1 for D (5 bases). With 0 bases removed from V and 5 bases from J, the gap between germline ends came to 8 bases. Germline V gives CDR1 MNHNY, CDR2 SVGAGI (reference sequence). CDR3 length: 14 amino acids. The CDR3 coding sequence is TGTGCCAGCAGTTACTCGGGGGACGATCAGCCCCAGCATTTT. Translating it yields CASSYSGDDQPQHF.

V usage is TRBV18 and J usage is TRBJ2-5; D is ambiguous. Trimming pared 2 bases from V and 2 bases from J, leaving 9 bases between. From germline, CDR1 is KGHSH and CDR2 LQKENI. The CDR3 loop spans 14 amino acids. The CDR3 DNA follows: TGTGCCAGCTCACCATCACGGACGCAAGAGACCCAGTACTTC. It is translated as CASSPSRTQETQYF.

Concerning this clone itself: A far larger clone is one nucleotide away, so this likely arose from a read error. The sample has other DNA sequences that encode this CDR3 too. This sequence joins TRBV2 and TRBJ2-7; 7 bases are shared with TRBD1. The CDR3 runs 14 residues. The germline CDR1 and CDR2 sequences are SNHLY and FYNNEI. The CDR3 sequence is CASRRQGNSYEQYF. CDR3 sequence (DNA): TGTGCCAGCAGGAGACAGGGAAACTCCTATGAGCAGTACTTC.

This chain connects TRBV28 to TRBJ1-5; 7 bases agree with TRBD1. Trimming cost V 7 bases and J 5 bases; bases outside gene matches: 20. The CDR3 is 18 residues long. Per the germline V gene, CDR1 is MDHEN and CDR2 is SYDVKM. CDR3 amino acids: CASTQQGRRQGYDQPQHF. CDR3 coding DNA: TGTGCCAGCACCCAACAGGGGCGCAGACAGGGTTACGATCAGCCCCAGCATTTT.